This TCR beta chain was found in a study of cytomegalovirus exposure and HLA in healthy donors (dated by TCRdb to the late 2010s). Context from the whole study: In an earlier analysis of under 600 of the donors, 276 Gb of sequence data and 100 million or so unique TCR beta sequences from 150 million to 200 million T cells were reported. Roughly 5 DR-DQ haplotypes were treated as single units for association and clustering because of strong linkage in the cohort. Donor age, sex, ethnicity and CMV serostatus were compiled together with the repertoire data. The study combined high-throughput TCR immunosequencing, statistical association of individual TCRs with disease status, and machine learning to predict cytomegalovirus infection status. The number of donors typed differed by locus, with roughly 620-630 for A, B, C, DRB1 and DQB1, roughly 520 for DQA1, 606 for DPA1, and around 430 for DPB1. The study used immunosequencing to profile the T cell repertoires of some 600 subjects and linked those repertoires to cytomegalovirus serostatus. A later analysis re-examined previously published TCR beta repertoires from just over 650 donors and added high-resolution HLA genotyping to investigate patterns of TCR occurrence. A separate validation cohort of roughly 120 different subjects was used in addition to the approximately 700-subject first cohort. Every discovery cohort repertoire had been produced on one sequencing platform. An earlier analysis of some 500 of the donors applied high-throughput TCR beta sequencing to assess whether each TCR beta V gene segment acted as functional or pseudogenic. The study aimed to test whether cataloging public T cell receptors could reveal signatures of past pathogen exposure. Rather than drawing on any new phenotypic data, the later analysis identified candidate immune exposures from TCR beta sequences and the way those sequences occurred across donors. HLA typing included class I and class II loci at four-digit resolution. Approximately 310 gigabases of sequencing data and 78 million or so unique TCR sequences were included in an early release covering several hundred HLA-typed donors. A later genetic analysis used genome-wide SNP genotypes for about 60% of the roughly 670 donors, treating that subset as a discovery cohort. Of the roughly 400 genotyped donors, approximately 82% fell in the genetic ancestry cluster associated with self-reported Caucasian donors. Among about 360 genotyped donors of the cohort, an average of approximately 250,000 unique TCR beta nucleotide sequences were sequenced per donor, 15% to 20% of them non-productive. The study at large found these results: According to a later analysis, TCR association rates differed among HLA loci, with DRB1 alleles showing the most associated TCRs and HLA-C alleles showing the fewest. CMV serostatus was the only immune exposure information available for the cohort. Compared with the approximately 600-donor mean, donors in an Asian-associated ancestry cluster had fewer N-insertions in productive TCRs, according to a later genetic analysis. In the study, approximately 160 TCR beta chains were listed as associated with cytomegalovirus. Some 15 rarely observed V segments, including chromosome 9 orphons, were excluded from the earlier analysis of approximately 500 of the donors because counts were too low. Strong co-occurrence of HLA alleles, especially DR and DQ, made assigning TCR associations to individual alleles difficult. In both the original and validation cohorts, the classifier was reported to diagnose cytomegalovirus status with high specificity and sensitivity. This cohort had only TCR beta chains sequenced, and the lack of alpha or paired-chain data limited which features could be detected. A further reported finding was that TCR beta sequences accurately predicted the HLA-A and HLA-B alleles for most subjects in the first cohort. The presence/absence analyses assumed that sequencing depth was roughly uniform across donors, and that assumption may not be true. HLA typing was unavailable for some donors at each locus, so association tests used only the typed subset. At a false discovery rate of 0.05, a later analysis linked 16,951 TCR beta sequences to specific HLA alleles. V-gene and J-gene trimming of TCR beta chains was associated with a missense DCLRE1C variant in a later genetic analysis, and the association was replicated in an independent cohort. A later analysis found that most CMV-associated TCR beta chains appeared HLA-restricted, with HLA associations seemingly driven largely by CMV exposure. The authors suggested that the approach could potentially be generalized to other disease states and immunological phenotypes. In a later analysis, several top co-occurrence clusters were reported to appear linked to parvovirus B19, influenza, CMV and Epstein-Barr virus. In a later analysis, HLA-associated TCR beta chains showed more clonal expansion and lower generation probabilities than non-associated chains that were equally common. Across donors, most TCR sequences were observed very rarely, whereas some public TCRs were present in many individuals. A cluster of highly shared sequence variants was judged likely to be a technical artifact of the sequencing pipeline. In vitro tests confirmed that a few of the cytomegalovirus-associated TCR beta chains recognize cytomegalovirus antigens. Linkage disequilibrium might explain the correlated functional status among segregating V segments, but an unknown experimental factor could not be excluded. In an earlier analysis of 587 of the donors, most TCR beta V segments appeared in productive rearrangements about 87% or about 30% of the time, broadly matching IMGT annotations.

The cohort comprised some 700 healthy bone marrow donors. At the time of sampling, all cohort members were nominally healthy, though unrecorded immune exposures were likely present. The donor was CMV seronegative and was included in the group of hundreds of seronegative cohort members. A peripheral blood sample was provided by each donor, and peripheral blood mononuclear cells were used for TCR beta sequencing. Genomic DNA extraction from the blood cell samples was performed with the Qiagen DNeasy Blood Extraction Kit. Regarding this clone: It lacks a known antigen. Base qualities were left out, and no much larger clone turns up one base away.

The library was prepared using the immunoSEQ multiplex PCR assay. For the multiplex PCR, a mixture combining 60 forward primers for TCR Vbeta segments and 13 reverse primers for TCR Jbeta segments was used. Amplification of the CDR3 region of rearranged TCR beta genes was performed with a multiplex PCR assay on genomic DNA. On the Illumina HiSeq System, the amplified TCR beta libraries were sequenced as 87-base-pair reads. Concerning the study's data processing: A later analysis counted approximately 74 million unique TCR beta chains across the 666 repertoires, and about 10 million of these chains were shared by at least two donors. Raw reads were error-corrected and collapsed into unique sequences with a nearest-neighbor algorithm that merged closely related sequences to remove PCR and sequencing errors. To assign V, D and J gene segments, CDR3 sequences were aligned to IMGT reference sequences. For a sequence to be retained, a match of at least six nucleotides was required to both a V gene segment and a J gene segment. A rearrangement was called productive if the CDR3 had no stop codons and remained in frame with V and J, and every other rearrangement was called non-productive. Following IMGT convention, CDR3 was defined as the stretch from the second conserved V-encoded cysteine up to the conserved J-encoded phenylalanine. Sequences without an unambiguous match to a single V gene segment were excluded from the earlier analysis of a few hundred of the donors. An earlier analysis of about 590 of the donors classified V segments as functional when productive rearrangements were above 56.7% and as segregating when the standard deviation between donors was above 5%. A statistical classification framework was built to diagnose cytomegalovirus status from the catalog of TCR beta chain sequences. In a later analysis, TCR nucleotide sequences were compared against IMGT/GENE-DB human TR gene sequences so that V and J genes could be assigned. A later analysis assigned CDR3 sequences and most-parsimonious VDJ recombination scenarios with the TCRdist pipeline. In a later analysis, every TCR beta chain was defined by the combination of its CDR3 amino acid sequence and its V-gene family, and reads without a unique V-gene family were dropped. In a later analysis, nearly 600 highly shared, low-generation-probability nucleotide sequences were removed to address suspected cross-contamination and a sequencing artifact. In a later analysis, a clonal expansion index was calculated for each public chain from normalized within-repertoire ranks of inferred template counts. Generation probabilities in a later analysis came from a VDJ recombination model fitted to out-of-frame rearrangements, and those results were checked against IGoR. In a later analysis, TCR-TCR, TCR-HLA and TCR-CMV co-occurrence was scored with hypergeometric tests, and a repertoire-size bias correction was applied to TCR pairs. A later analysis estimated false discovery rates by permuting HLA or CMV assignments 20 times. In a later analysis, co-occurring TCRs were grouped using DBSCAN, and TCRdist sequence similarity was added for clustering within HLA-allele-positive subsets. Co-occurrence clustering excluded repertoires with fewer than 30,000 or more than 120,000 public chains, plus five with anomalous nucleotide sharing. In its TCRdb copy, this immuneACCESS table keeps in-frame sequences only and misses some clones. Where compared with another copy, unresolved V genes explain less than half of these, and the others have no known cause. The V and J calls and the clone size are those of that table, but D and trimming were determined from the DNA. This sample comprises approximately 190,000 clones, roughly nine tenths of them detected only once. The ten largest clones add up to under 1.2% of the sample.

The sequence was obtained from a boy aged 2 to 10 in good health and CMV-seronegative. Sample: PBMCs.

The nucleotides are TGCGCCAGCAGCGTACAGGGGACTAGCTCCTACGAGCAGTACTTC. This codes for CASSVQGTSSYEQYF. The V and J genes are TRBV5-1 and TRBJ2-7; TRBD2 might be the D gene, on 8 matching bases. The CDR3, from cysteine to phenylalanine, totals 15 residues. Only CDR3 DNA remains: 45 bases, in frame from the first base. In the germline V gene, CDR1 corresponds to SGHRS and CDR2 to YFSETQ. V gives up 4 bases and J gives up 0 bases, and the segment between their germline ends measures 14 bases.